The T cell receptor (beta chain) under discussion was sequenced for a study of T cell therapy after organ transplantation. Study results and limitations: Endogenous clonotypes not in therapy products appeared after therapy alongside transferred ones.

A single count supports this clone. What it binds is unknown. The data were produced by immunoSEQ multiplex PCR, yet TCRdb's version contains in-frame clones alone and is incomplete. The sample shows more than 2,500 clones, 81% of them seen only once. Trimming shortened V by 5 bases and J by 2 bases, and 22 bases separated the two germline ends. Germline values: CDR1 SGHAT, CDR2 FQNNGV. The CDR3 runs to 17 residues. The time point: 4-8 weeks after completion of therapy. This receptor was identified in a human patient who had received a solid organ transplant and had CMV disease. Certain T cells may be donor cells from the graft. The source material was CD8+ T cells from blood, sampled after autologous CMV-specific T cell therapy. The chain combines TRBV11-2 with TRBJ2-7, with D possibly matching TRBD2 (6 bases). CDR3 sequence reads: CASSPVVALAVPYEQYF. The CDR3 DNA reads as TGTGCCAGCAGCCCGGTGGTTGCGTTAGCGGTTCCCTACGAGCAGTACTTC.